A selection of T cell receptor beta chains follows, all from one sample in a study of vaccination and CD4 T cells after COVID-19. TCRdb itself ran the PCR reads through MiXCR, one entry per CDR3 protein. This repertoire shows 30,000 to 40,000 distinct CDR3 sequences, more than 30% found once; its top ten account for around 6.1%. The input for sequencing was CD4+ T cells from blood, taken about 7 months after SARS-CoV-2 vaccination. The receptors originated from a human donor who had recovered from COVID-19. Both conserved end residues are part of each CDR3. Each record gives: D gene, clone size, V gene, J gene, CDR3 protein, CDR3 DNA. D genes are given only for firm matches. Clone size, where shown, is once, few, many, or a class for clones that have expanded.

D gene: NA
clone size: NA
V gene: TRBV7-8
J gene: TRBJ1-2
CDR3 protein: CASSPRTTTTDYYGYTF
CDR3 DNA: TGTGCCAGCAGCCCTCGGACCACGACCACCGACTACTATGGCTACACCTTC

D gene: NA
clone size: few
V gene: TRBV7-2
J gene: TRBJ2-3
CDR3 protein: CASSLVLGGSDTQYF
CDR3 DNA: TGTGCCAGCAGCTTAGTTCTGGGGGGAAGTGATACGCAGTATTTT

D gene: TRBD1
clone size: NA
V gene: TRBV6-5
J gene: TRBJ1-5
CDR3 protein: CASSYSTRDRTLVLNQPQHF
CDR3 DNA: TGTGCCAGCAGTTACTCGACCCGGGACAGAACCCTAGTACTCAATCAGCCCCAGCATTTT

D gene: NA
clone size: few
V gene: TRBV28
J gene: TRBJ1-6
CDR3 protein: CASSLDGSADSPLHF
CDR3 DNA: TGTGCCAGCAGTTTAGATGGAAGCGCGGATTCACCCCTCCACTTT

D gene: NA
clone size: NA
V gene: TRBV6-2/TRBV6-3
J gene: TRBJ2-7
CDR3 protein: CASRRGGTYYEQYF
CDR3 DNA: TGTGCCAGCAGAAGAGGAGGCACCTACTACGAGCAGTACTTC

D gene: NA
clone size: few
V gene: TRBV6-1
J gene: TRBJ2-3
CDR3 protein: CASSSVYSADTQYF
CDR3 DNA: TGTGCCAGCAGCTCCGTTTACTCTGCCGATACGCAGTATTTT

D gene: NA
clone size: NA
V gene: TRBV7-9
J gene: TRBJ2-3
CDR3 protein: CASSRLDTQYF
CDR3 DNA: TGTGCCAGCAGCCGGTTGGATACGCAGTATTTT

D gene: NA
clone size: few
V gene: TRBV6-5
J gene: TRBJ2-7
CDR3 protein: CASSFQGGSYEQYF
CDR3 DNA: TGTGCCAGCAGTTTTCAGGGGGGTTCCTACGAGCAGTACTTC

D gene: NA
clone size: NA
V gene: TRBV6-2/TRBV6-3
J gene: TRBJ2-7
CDR3 protein: CASSYSTVYEQYF
CDR3 DNA: TGTGCCAGCAGTTACTCGACAGTGTACGAGCAGTACTTC

D gene: NA
clone size: NA
V gene: TRBV6-5
J gene: TRBJ2-1
CDR3 protein: CASSYAGPSNEQFF
CDR3 DNA: TGTGCCAGCAGTTACGCGGGACCCTCCAATGAGCAGTTCTTC

D gene: TRBD1
clone size: many
V gene: TRBV28
J gene: TRBJ2-2
CDR3 protein: CASSPGGVTTGELFF
CDR3 DNA: TGTGCCAGCAGCCCAGGGGGCGTGACCACCGGGGAGCTGTTTTTT

D gene: NA
clone size: few
V gene: TRBV20-1
J gene: TRBJ1-5
CDR3 protein: CSASQTEPQHF
CDR3 DNA: TGCAGTGCTAGCCAAACCGAACCCCAGCATTTT

D gene: NA
clone size: NA
V gene: TRBV29-1
J gene: TRBJ2-2
CDR3 protein: CSVEGGTGELFF
CDR3 DNA: TGCAGCGTTGAGGGAGGAACCGGGGAGCTGTTTTTT

D gene: NA
clone size: NA
V gene: TRBV6-2/TRBV6-3
J gene: TRBJ2-1
CDR3 protein: CASSYDYFGEQFF
CDR3 DNA: TGTGCCAGCAGTTACGACTACTTTGGGGAGCAGTTCTTC

D gene: NA
clone size: few
V gene: TRBV6-5
J gene: TRBJ1-1
CDR3 protein: CASSYSMGGEAFF
CDR3 DNA: TGTGCCAGCAGTTACTCGATGGGGGGCGAAGCTTTCTTT

D gene: TRBD2
clone size: NA
V gene: TRBV6-1
J gene: TRBJ2-7
CDR3 protein: CASSNNGSGRPYEQYF
CDR3 DNA: TGTGCCAGCAGTAATAATGGTAGCGGGAGGCCCTACGAGCAGTACTTC

D gene: TRBD1
clone size: NA
V gene: TRBV20-1
J gene: TRBJ2-7
CDR3 protein: CSAELTGQNYEQYF
CDR3 DNA: TGCAGTGCGGAATTAACGGGACAGAACTACGAGCAGTACTTC

D gene: NA
clone size: few
V gene: TRBV10-3
J gene: TRBJ1-6
CDR3 protein: CAISETGPPLHF
CDR3 DNA: TGTGCCATCAGTGAAACCGGGCCACCCCTCCACTTT

D gene: NA
clone size: NA
V gene: TRBV19
J gene: TRBJ2-1
CDR3 protein: CASSIKIESVNEQFF
CDR3 DNA: TGTGCCAGTAGTATTAAGATTGAGTCCGTCAATGAGCAGTTCTTC

D gene: TRBD1
clone size: few
V gene: TRBV10-3
J gene: TRBJ1-2
CDR3 protein: CAISEGGGQGATGYTF
CDR3 DNA: TGTGCCATCAGTGAAGGAGGGGGACAGGGGGCGACGGGCTACACCTTC

D gene: TRBD1
clone size: few
V gene: TRBV10-3
J gene: TRBJ2-1
CDR3 protein: CAISETGDTYNEQFF
CDR3 DNA: TGTGCCATCAGTGAGACAGGGGATACCTACAATGAGCAGTTCTTC

D gene: TRBD1
clone size: NA
V gene: TRBV6-5
J gene: TRBJ1-1
CDR3 protein: CASSYSRGPTEAFF
CDR3 DNA: TGTGCCAGCAGTTACTCCAGGGGGCCCACTGAAGCTTTCTTT

D gene: NA
clone size: NA
V gene: TRBV27
J gene: TRBJ2-2
CDR3 protein: CASRSRGGGELFF
CDR3 DNA: TGTGCCAGCAGATCAAGGGGTGGCGGGGAGCTGTTTTTT

D gene: TRBD2
clone size: once
V gene: TRBV6-1
J gene: TRBJ2-3
CDR3 protein: CASSEALAGADTQYF
CDR3 DNA: TGTGCCAGCAGTGAAGCGCTAGCGGGAGCAGATACGCAGTATTTT

D gene: NA
clone size: NA
V gene: TRBV27
J gene: TRBJ1-2
CDR3 protein: CASSLAVNYGYTF
CDR3 DNA: TGTGCCAGCAGTTTGGCAGTTAACTATGGCTACACCTTC

D gene: NA
clone size: NA
V gene: TRBV7-9
J gene: TRBJ1-5
CDR3 protein: CASSLQGGGQPQHF
CDR3 DNA: TGTGCCAGCAGCTTGCAGGGAGGGGGTCAGCCCCAGCATTTT

D gene: NA
clone size: few
V gene: TRBV28
J gene: TRBJ2-2
CDR3 protein: CASSPRGTNNGELFF
CDR3 DNA: TGTGCCAGCAGCCCACGGGGTACCAACAACGGGGAGCTGTTTTTT

D gene: NA
clone size: NA
V gene: TRBV27
J gene: TRBJ1-1
CDR3 protein: CASRHAGAAGHEAFF
CDR3 DNA: TGTGCCAGCAGACATGCGGGGGCGGCCGGACATGAAGCTTTCTTT

D gene: TRBD1
clone size: NA
V gene: TRBV6-1
J gene: TRBJ1-2
CDR3 protein: CASSEEPGGVYGYTF
CDR3 DNA: TGTGCCAGCAGTGAAGAGCCAGGGGGTGTCTATGGCTACACCTTC

D gene: TRBD1
clone size: NA
V gene: TRBV27
J gene: TRBJ2-1
CDR3 protein: CASSLGQGVDEQFF
CDR3 DNA: TGTGCCAGCAGTTTAGGACAGGGCGTCGATGAGCAGTTCTTC

D gene: NA
clone size: NA
V gene: TRBV6-5
J gene: TRBJ2-3
CDR3 protein: CASSYRTTASTDTQYF
CDR3 DNA: TGTGCCAGCAGTTACCGAACGACAGCTAGCACAGATACGCAGTATTTT

D gene: TRBD2
clone size: NA
V gene: TRBV5-1
J gene: TRBJ2-1
CDR3 protein: CASSLFREGRTVHGNEQFF
CDR3 DNA: TGCGCCAGCAGCTTGTTCCGGGAGGGCCGAACTGTTCACGGCAATGAGCAGTTCTTC

D gene: NA
clone size: NA
V gene: TRBV6-1
J gene: TRBJ1-2
CDR3 protein: CASSPPDLSRYTF
CDR3 DNA: TGTGCCAGCAGTCCCCCCGACTTGTCCCGCTACACCTTC

D gene: TRBD2
clone size: NA
V gene: TRBV12-3/TRBV12-4
J gene: TRBJ2-5
CDR3 protein: CASSPSGLQETQYF
CDR3 DNA: TGTGCCAGCAGCCCTAGCGGCCTCCAAGAGACCCAGTACTTC

D gene: NA
clone size: NA
V gene: TRBV19
J gene: TRBJ1-1
CDR3 protein: CASSIGGVNTEAFF
CDR3 DNA: TGTGCCAGTAGTATAGGGGGTGTGAACACTGAAGCTTTCTTT